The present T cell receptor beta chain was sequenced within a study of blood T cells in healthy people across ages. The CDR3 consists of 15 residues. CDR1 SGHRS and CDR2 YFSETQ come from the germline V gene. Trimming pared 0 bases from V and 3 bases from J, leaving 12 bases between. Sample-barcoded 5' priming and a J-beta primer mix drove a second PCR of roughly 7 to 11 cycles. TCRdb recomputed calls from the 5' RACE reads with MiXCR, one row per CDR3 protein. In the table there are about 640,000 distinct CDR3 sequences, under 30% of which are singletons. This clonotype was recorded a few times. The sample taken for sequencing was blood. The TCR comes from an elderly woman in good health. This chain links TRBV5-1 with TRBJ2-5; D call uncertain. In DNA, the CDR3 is TGCGCCAGCAGCTTGGGGGCCCGGGTCGAAGAGACCCAGTACTTC. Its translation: CASSLGARVEETQYF.